These 27 T cell receptor beta chains were sequenced from one sample in a study of follicular helper T cells after annual influenza vaccination. Profiled with immunoSEQ multiplex PCR; TCRdb holds only in-frame clones, not every one. The table has several thousand clones, almost 80% seen once. Time point here: 2014-2015 season, pre-vaccination. The specimen comprised CXCR5+ CD38- circulating T follicular helper cells from blood, sampled on the day of influenza vaccination. Documented subset: circulating Tfh, non-naive CD4+CXCR5+PD-1+ (ICOS+CD38+ or ICOS-CD38-). These receptors were collected from an adult who received the influenza vaccine.

This sequence joins TRBV29-1 and TRBJ2-7; 7 bases map to TRBD2. Germline V gene sequence: CDR1 SQVTM, CDR2 ANQGSEA. V lost 2 bases to trimming and J lost 5 bases; unmatched junction nucleotides: 6. The CDR3 totals 13 residues. CDR3: CSVEPAGQDEQYF. CDR3 DNA sequence: TGCAGCGTTGAACCAGCGGGGCAGGACGAGCAGTACTTC.

The gene calls are TRBV11-2 and TRBJ1-1; D remains unclear. Trimming left V 1 base short and J 1 base short, with 7 bases between. CDR1 SGHAT and CDR2 FQNNGV come from the germline V gene. This CDR3 contains 14 residues. CDR3 nucleotide sequence: TGTGCCAGCAGCTTAGTTCGTGGGAACACTGAAGCTTTCTTT. Its translation is CASSLVRGNTEAFF. The whole variable domain, remainder taken from reference TRBV11-2 and TRBJ1-1, is EAGVAQSPRYKIIEKRQSVAFWCNPISGHATLYWYQQILGQGPKLLIQFQNNGVVDDSQLPKDRFSAERLKGVDSTLKIQPAKLEDSAVYLCASSLVRGNTEAFFGQGTRLTVV.

J is TRBJ2-7 and V is TRBV4-3; D perhaps matches TRBD2 (5 bases). Per germline, CDR1 LGHNA and CDR2 YSLEER. CDR3 size: 14 residues. Trimming left V 0 bases short and J 0 bases short, with 6 bases between. The CDR3 sequence is CASSQETSSYEQYF. The DNA for the CDR3 is TGCGCCAGCAGCCAAGAAACTAGCTCCTACGAGCAGTACTTC.

A few counts support this clone. The chain couples TRBV7-6 to TRBJ2-7; D is possibly TRBD2 (5 bases). The V gene lost 5 bases and the J gene lost 2 bases, with 16 bases spanning the gap. The CDR3 consists of 15 residues. Germline V gene lookup returns CDR1 SGHVS and CDR2 FNYEAQ. CDR3 loop: CASSLSPSGTYEQYF. The CDR3 nucleotides are TGTGCCAGCAGCCTATCTCCAAGCGGTACCTACGAGCAGTACTTC.

This rearrangement joins TRBV18 to TRBJ2-2, with D hard to call. Germline lookup yields CDR1 KGHSH and CDR2 LQKENI. V gave up 2 bases and J gave up 1 base, with 5 bases separating them. This CDR3 comprises 14 residues. The CDR3: CASSPVQNTGELFF. The CDR3 bases are TGTGCCAGCTCACCAGTCCAGAACACCGGGGAGCTGTTTTTT.

V gene TRBV28 combines with J gene TRBJ1-3; 7 bases agree with TRBD1. Germline loops: CDR1 MDHEN, CDR2 SYDVKM. The CDR3 consists of 16 residues. V lost 3 bases, J lost 0 bases, and 5 bases stayed unmatched. DNA of the CDR3: TGTGCCAGCAGTTTGGCCGGGACAGCCTCTGGAAACACCATATATTTT. Its translation is CASSLAGTASGNTIYF.

The chain couples TRBV2 to TRBJ1-1, with unresolved D. There are 14 residues in the CDR3. Trimming removed 2 bases at V and 1 base at J, with 8 bases between. Germline CDR1 is SNHLY and CDR2 is FYNNEI. CDR3 coding DNA: TGTGCCAGCAGTGAATTTATGGAGAACACTGAAGCTTTCTTT. This gives the protein CASSEFMENTEAFF. Based on the CDR3 plus reference TRBV2 and TRBJ1-1, the full variable domain is EPEVTQTPSHQVTQMGQEVILRCVPISNHLYFYWYRQILGQKVEFLVSFYNNEISEKSEIFDDQFSVERPDGSNFTLKIRSTKLEDSAMYFCASSEFMENTEAFFGQGTRLTVV.

This chain uses TRBV7-8 with TRBJ1-5, with TRBD1 matching 9 bases. Germline V gives CDR1 SGHVS, CDR2 FQNEAQ. The CDR3 is made up of 16 amino acids. After removal of 0 bases from V and 7 bases from J, the junction contained 7 bases not matched to a gene. The CDR3, as DNA: TGTGCCAGCAGCTTAGCGAACAGGGGGCGCAGCCAGCCCCAGCATTTT. Its translation: CASSLANRGRSQPQHF. Supplemented by reference TRBV7-8 and TRBJ1-5, the full variable domain reads GAGVSQSPRYKVAKRGQDVALRCDPISGHVSLFWYQQALGQGPEFLTYFQNEAQLDKSGLPSDRFFAERPEGSVSTLKIQRTQQEDSAVYLCASSLANRGRSQPQHFGDGTRLSIL.

The chain links TRBV19 to TRBJ1-5; D not certain. The CDR3 consists of 14 residues. Germline assignment: CDR1 LNHDA and CDR2 SQIVND (reference sequence). V was trimmed by 5 bases and J by 3 bases, leaving 11 bases between them. The DNA for the CDR3 is TGTGCCAGTAGTGCTTCAGACTTCAATCAGCCCCAGCATTTT. The encoded protein is CASSASDFNQPQHF.

This chain connects TRBV30 to TRBJ1-6; D is unclear. This CDR3 comprises 12 residues. From germline, CDR1 is GTSNPN and CDR2 SVGIG (reference sequence). V lost 4 bases, J lost 7 bases, and 8 bases lay in between. CDR3 DNA sequence: TGTGCCTGGAAAGAACCGAATTCACCCCTCCACTTT. This codes for CAWKEPNSPLHF.

The chain employs TRBV6-8 and TRBJ1-5, with D possibly matching TRBD1 (5 bases). CDR3 size: 14 residues. V was clipped by 2 bases and J by 0 bases, with 5 bases between them. Germline loops: CDR1 MNHGY, CDR2 SAAAGT. CDR3 coding DNA: TGTGCCAGCAGTTACGACAGTAGCAATCAGCCCCAGCATTTT. Its protein is CASSYDSSNQPQHF.

This chain joins TRBV27 and TRBJ1-1; the D gene is possibly TRBD1 (5 bases). Trimming took off 0 bases at V and 2 bases at J, with 7 bases between the two ends. Germline CDR1 reads MNHEY; CDR2 reads SMNVEV (reference sequence). The CDR3 runs to 14 residues. CDR3 bases: TGTGCCAGCAGTTTATCAGGGGTCAACACTGAAGCTTTCTTT. It translates to CASSLSGVNTEAFF.

This clone was seen just once. This chain joins TRBV11-2 and TRBJ2-5; 7 bases agree with TRBD1. Trimming removed 5 bases from V and 5 bases from J; junction bases left unmatched: 11. This CDR3 has 15 residues. CDR1 and CDR2 (germline): SGHAT, FQNNGV. Here the CDR3 reads CASSLRTGVGETQYF. DNA of the CDR3: TGTGCCAGCAGCCTCCGGACAGGTGTGGGGGAGACCCAGTACTTC.

CDR3 amino acids: CASSIQTQVNTGELFF. The CDR3 bases are TGTGCCAGTAGTATCCAGACACAAGTCAACACCGGGGAGCTGTTTTTT. J is TRBJ2-2 and V is TRBV19; D unclear. V was cut by 3 bases and J by 2 bases, with 13 bases left in between. The length of the CDR3 is 16 residues. CDR1 and CDR2 (germline): LNHDA, SQIVND (reference sequence).

This chain uses TRBV6-5 with TRBJ2-3; 7 bases agree with TRBD1. This CDR3 comprises 15 residues. Germline V CDR1 and CDR2: MNHEY, SVGAGI. Germline trimming cut 7 bases from V and 4 bases from J; bases unmatched to any gene: 11. CDR3 sequence: CASNQDRVGADTQYF. Here the CDR3 DNA reads TGTGCCAGCAACCAAGACAGGGTTGGGGCAGATACGCAGTATTTT.

This rearrangement joins TRBV5-1 to TRBJ1-4, with D perhaps TRBD1 (5 bases). CDR3 length equals 15 residues. The V gene's germline CDR1 is SGHRS and CDR2 YFSETQ. V was shortened by 4 bases and J by 5 bases, with 15 bases between the two germline ends. The CDR3 reads CASSKGTPGNEKLFF. In DNA form, the CDR3 reads TGCGCCAGCAGCAAGGGGACTCCAGGAAATGAAAAACTGTTTTTT.

In DNA form, the CDR3 reads TGTGCCAGCAGCTGGGGACAGGTAGGCCAGCCCCAGCATTTT. Protein sequence: CASSWGQVGQPQHF. This chain links TRBV6-6 with TRBJ1-5, with 8 bases fitting TRBD1. The junction had 8 bases not matched to a gene; V was cut back by 6 bases and J by 7 bases. Germline V gives CDR1 MNHNY, CDR2 SVGAGI (reference sequence). The length of the CDR3 is 14 residues.

The chain uses TRBV29-1 and TRBJ1-1; D remains unclear. V was cut by 5 bases and J by 0 bases, with 16 bases left in between. Germline CDR1 SQVTM, CDR2 ANQGSEA. CDR3 size: 15 residues. CDR3 region: CSVRASTSMNTEAFF. DNA of the CDR3: TGCAGCGTTCGGGCCTCGACGTCGATGAACACTGAAGCTTTCTTT.

The chain couples TRBV19 to TRBJ2-3; 9 nucleotides line up with TRBD2. The CDR3 length is 15 residues. The V gene end was trimmed by 3 bases and the J gene end by 8 bases; junction bases not matched to a gene: 9. Looked up from germline, CDR1 is LNHDA and CDR2 is SQIVND (reference sequence). The CDR3 loop reads CASSMGIAGDRTQYF. The CDR3 DNA is TGTGCCAGTAGTATGGGAATAGCGGGGGACCGTACGCAGTATTTT.

The rearrangement links TRBV5-1 to TRBJ2-7; 7 bases align to TRBD2. Germline trimming cut 0 bases from V and 4 bases from J; bases unmatched to any gene: 7. This CDR3 has 15 amino acids. Per germline, CDR1 SGHRS and CDR2 YFSETQ. The CDR3 bases are TGCGCCAGCAGCTTGGGGGCGGGAGTAAATTACGAGCAGTACTTC. It yields the protein CASSLGAGVNYEQYF.

The CDR3 sequence: CARWTGEGTEAFF. The CDR3 DNA reads as TGTGCCAGGTGGACAGGGGAGGGGACTGAAGCTTTCTTT. The V and J genes are TRBV10-3 and TRBJ1-1, with 9 nucleotides matching TRBD1. CDR1 is ENHRY and CDR2 is SYGVKD in the germline V gene. The CDR3 covers 13 residues. V lost 10 bases, J lost 5 bases, and 8 bases stayed unmatched.

This rearrangement joins TRBV6-1 to TRBJ1-2; D gene unclear. CDR1 is MNHNS, CDR2 SASEGT, per germline. The CDR3 spans 16 residues. V was pared by 2 bases and J by 3 bases, with 16 bases between. Here the CDR3 DNA reads TGTGCCAGCAGTGAAATTGGGCGCCGGGCCTACTATGGCTACACCTTC. Protein: CASSEIGRRAYYGYTF.

The gene calls are TRBV20-1 and TRBJ2-1; D remains ambiguous. This CDR3 has 10 residues. The ends were cut back, 6 bases at V and 6 bases at J, with 6 bases in the middle. The V gene's germline CDR1 is DFQATT and CDR2 SNEGSKA (reference sequence). For the CDR3, the DNA is TGCAGTGCCCGGCGCAATGAGCAGTTCTTC. As protein: CSARRNEQFF.

The chain joins TRBV18 to TRBJ2-3, with 12 bases lining up with TRBD2. CDR3 length: 19 residues. The germline V gene encodes CDR1 KGHSH and CDR2 LQKENI. Losses at the gene ends were 2 bases for V and 5 bases for J; bases not matched to a gene: 14. CDR3 DNA sequence: TGTGCCAGCTCACCAGAGAAGACTAGCGGGAGAAGGTTGAGAGATACGCAGTATTTT. It translates to CASSPEKTSGRRLRDTQYF.

In DNA form, the CDR3 reads TGTGCCAGCAGCACCAGGACTAGCGGGGGGAAGAATGAGCAGTTCTTC. Its protein product is CASSTRTSGGKNEQFF. V usage is TRBV11-2 and J usage is TRBJ2-1; 14 bases fit TRBD2. CDR3 length equals 16 residues. From germline, CDR1 is SGHAT and CDR2 FQNNGV. The V gene end was trimmed by 5 bases and the J gene end by 7 bases; junction bases not matched to a gene: 7.

The genes are TRBV28 and TRBJ2-3; D unclear. Germline loops: CDR1 MDHEN, CDR2 SYDVKM. V shed 3 bases and J shed 7 bases, with 17 bases lying between them. The CDR3 sequence is 15 residues long. CDR3 DNA: TGTGCCAGCAGTTTTAACCCCTTGTACGAGAATACGCAGTATTTT. Its protein product is CASSFNPLYENTQYF.

There are a few counts of this clone. The rearrangement joins TRBV18 to TRBJ2-5, with 10 bases matching TRBD2. CDR1 KGHSH and CDR2 LQKENI come from the germline V gene. J was trimmed by 5 bases and V by 4 bases; bases with no gene match: 1. The CDR3 loop spans 13 amino acids. The CDR3, as DNA: TGTGCCAGCTCACAGACTAGCGGGGAGACCCAGTACTTC. This codes for CASSQTSGETQYF.